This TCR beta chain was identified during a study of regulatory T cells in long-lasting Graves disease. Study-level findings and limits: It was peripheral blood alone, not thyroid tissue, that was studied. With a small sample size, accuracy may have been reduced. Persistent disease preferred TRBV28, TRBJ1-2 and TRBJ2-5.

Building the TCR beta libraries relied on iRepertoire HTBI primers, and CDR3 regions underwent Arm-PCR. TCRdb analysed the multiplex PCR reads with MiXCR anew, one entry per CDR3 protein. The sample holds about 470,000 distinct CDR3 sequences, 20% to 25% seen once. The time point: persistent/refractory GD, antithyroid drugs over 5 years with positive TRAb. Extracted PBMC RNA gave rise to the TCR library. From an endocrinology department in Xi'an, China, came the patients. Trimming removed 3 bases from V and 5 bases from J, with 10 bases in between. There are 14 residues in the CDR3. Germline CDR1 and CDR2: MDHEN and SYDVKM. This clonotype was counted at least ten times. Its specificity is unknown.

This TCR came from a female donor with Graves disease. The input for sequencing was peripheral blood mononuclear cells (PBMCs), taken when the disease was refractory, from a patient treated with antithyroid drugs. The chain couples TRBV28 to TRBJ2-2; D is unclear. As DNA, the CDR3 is TGTGCCAGCAGTTTCAGTACCCATACCGGGGAGCTGTTTTTT. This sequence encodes CASSFSTHTGELFF.